Listed below are T cell receptor beta chains from one sample, sequenced in a study of T cells in Graves' hyperthyroidism and ophthalmopathy. TCRdb re-called the multiplex PCR reads with MiXCR, one entry per CDR3 protein. The sample lists 600,000 to 750,000 distinct CDR3 sequences, 17% seen once, with 15% to 18% in the top ten. Sequencing used blood. These receptors were obtained from a man aged 50 to 59 with Graves' hyperthyroidism. CDR3s include the opening cysteine and the closing phenylalanine or tryptophan. The D gene is left open where the match is weak. Rows give clone size only sometimes, using once, few, many, or a class for an expanded clone.

j_gene	abundance	v_gene	d_gene	CDR3nt	CDR3aa
TRBJ1-2	few	TRBV27	.	TGTGCCAGCAGTCATGACTATGGCTACACCTTC	CASSHDYGYTF
TRBJ1-5	few	TRBV12-3/TRBV12-4	.	TGTGCCAGCAGCCTGGCGGGGGGCCCTCAGCCCCAGCATTTT	CASSLAGGPQPQHF
TRBJ1-1	many	TRBV30	.	TGTGCCTGGAGTGTGGTGTGGGGGAACACTGAAGCTTTCTTT	CAWSVVWGNTEAFF
TRBJ1-1	few	TRBV9	.	TGTGCCAGCAGCGTAACGGTTGGTACTGAAGCTTTCTTT	CASSVTVGTEAFF
TRBJ1-5	many	TRBV28	.	TGTGCCAGCAGCCGCGGGGGGGATAGAAATCAGCCCCAGCATTTT	CASSRGGDRNQPQHF
TRBJ1-2	many	TRBV27	.	TGTGCCAGCAGTTTATCGGGGCGAAACTATGGCTACACCTTC	CASSLSGRNYGYTF
TRBJ1-1	many	TRBV12-3/TRBV12-4	.	TGTGCCAGCAGTTTCTACAAATCTGAAGCTTTCTTT	CASSFYKSEAFF
TRBJ2-7	many	TRBV28	TRBD2	TGTGCCAGCGCGGCCAGCGGGAGTAGGTACGAGCAGTACTTC	CASAASGSRYEQYF
TRBJ2-1	many	TRBV12-3/TRBV12-4	.	TGTGCCAGCAGCCGTGGAGAGGTCTCCTACAATGAGCAGTTCTTC	CASSRGEVSYNEQFF
TRBJ2-1	many	TRBV28	TRBD2	TGTGCCAGCAGTTTTTTAGCGGGTGCCTATGAGCAGTTCTTC	CASSFLAGAYEQFF
TRBJ2-7	.	TRBV28	.	TGTGCCAGCAGTTTTGAGAGGATGACCCACGAGCAGTACTTC	CASSFERMTHEQYF
TRBJ1-1	many	TRBV3-1	.	TGTGCCAGCAGCCAATGGGGCTCTGAAGCTTTCTTT	CASSQWGSEAFF
TRBJ2-2	many	TRBV28	TRBD2	TGTGCCAGCAGTCTAGCTAGCGGGAGAAGGACCGGGGAGCTGTTTTTT	CASSLASGRRTGELFF
TRBJ2-7	.	TRBV13	.	TGTGCCAGCAGCTTAGGCCCAGGGGACGCGTACGAGCAGTACTTC	CASSLGPGDAYEQYF
TRBJ2-1	many	TRBV5-8	TRBD2	TGTGCCAGCAGCCTTGGGCGCTTTAGGGACTACTACAATGAGCAGTTCTTC	CASSLGRFRDYYNEQFF
TRBJ2-7	.	TRBV18	TRBD2	TGTGCCAGCTCGGGTGGACTAGCGGGGATCTCCTACGAGCAGTACTTC	CASSGGLAGISYEQYF
TRBJ2-2	few	TRBV27	.	TGTGCCAGCAGTTTATCTAGTGACACCGGGGAGCTGTTTTTT	CASSLSSDTGELFF
TRBJ2-5	few	TRBV12-3/TRBV12-4	TRBD2	TGTGCCAGCAGTACCGGACTAGCGGGAGGGATTGGAGAGACCCAGTACTTC	CASSTGLAGGIGETQYF
TRBJ2-1	.	TRBV20-1	.	TGCAGTGCTATTGCGTCGGACTACTACAATGAGCAGTTCTTC	CSAIASDYYNEQFF
TRBJ1-1	many	TRBV10-2	.	TGCGCCAGCAGTACAGCCCGGAAAGAAGCTTTCTTT	CASSTARKEAFF
TRBJ2-5	.	TRBV7-3	.	TGTGCCAGCAGCTTAGGTTTCGGTCAGGGCCAAGAGACCCAGTACTTC	CASSLGFGQGQETQYF
TRBJ1-4	few	TRBV28	.	TGTGCCAGCAGTTTATTGAGTTCAGGGGATGAAAAACTGTTTTTT	CASSLLSSGDEKLFF
TRBJ2-1	few	TRBV7-3	.	TGTGCCAGCAGCCCCGCGCGGCTAGCCGCCAATGAGCAGTTCTTC	CASSPARLAANEQFF
TRBJ2-1	few	TRBV20-1	TRBD2	TGCAGTGCCGCGGGGACTAGCGGTGGCTCCTACAATGAGCAGTTCTTC	CSAAGTSGGSYNEQFF
TRBJ1-2	many	TRBV2	.	TGTGCCAGCAGTGGCTCAGGGTTTAACTATGGCTACACCTTC	CASSGSGFNYGYTF
TRBJ1-5	.	TRBV3-1	.	TGTGCCAGCAGCCAAGATAACTCCCTCAATCAGCCCCAGCATTTT	CASSQDNSLNQPQHF
TRBJ2-1	many	TRBV2	TRBD1	TGTGCCAGCAGGGACAGGGGCAGTGAGCAGTTCTTC	CASRDRGSEQFF
TRBJ1-6	.	TRBV4-3	.	TGCGCCAGCAGCCAAGAACAGGAGTTGGCACCCCTCCACTTT	CASSQEQELAPLHF